This T cell receptor (beta chain) was recovered during a study of blood T cells in healthy people across ages. On the study more broadly: Template-switching capture recovered about one barcoded beta molecule per two T cells. Study findings and constraints: Relative to aged donors, long-lived donors carried more naive CD4+ cells and displayed higher diversity.

About this clonotype: Its specificity is not known.

Caucasian, healthy and from Russia, the donors were aged between roughly 6 and 95. Using a J-beta primer mix together with a sample-barcoded 5' primer, a second PCR was run for about 6 to 11 cycles. A tag from a template-switch adaptor with 12 random nucleotides marked each cDNA molecule. TCRdb called the 5' RACE reads again in MiXCR, with one record for every CDR3 protein. The profile shows about 640,000 distinct CDR3 sequences, approximately 50% of them singletons. The sample taken for sequencing was blood. This receptor was taken from a man in his 60s in good health.

DNA for the CDR3: TGTGCCAGCAGCGTAGTGGGGTGGGGTGATACGCAGTATTTT. Its protein is CASSVVGWGDTQYF. The chain recombines TRBV7-2 with TRBJ2-3; no firm D call. This CDR3 has 14 amino acids. Germline lookup yields CDR1 SGHTA and CDR2 FQGNSA. Between the trimmed V and J ends, which lost 5 bases and 6 bases, there was a span of 15 bases.